This TCR beta chain was found in a study of T cell responses to AZD1222 COVID-19 vaccine. Study-wide results and caveats: Scientists sampled the repertoires only once the peak T cell response had passed. A reported finding is that nearly half of spike-specific TCRs target unmutated variant regions. Seropositivity was recorded at baseline in only a handful of AZD1222 recipients. A mostly white British donor set with more females was recruited, and clonal diversity was possibly underestimated.

Germline loops: CDR1 DFQATT, CDR2 SNEGSKA (reference sequence). Trimming took off 0 bases at V and 9 bases at J, with 5 bases between the two ends. This CDR3 has 10 amino acids. As for this clone: What it binds is not known.

Measured with immunoSEQ multiplex PCR; TCRdb has only the in-frame clones, and not every one. The sample shows 200,000 or so clones, approximately 91% of them seen only once. The chain couples TRBV20-1 to TRBJ1-1; D not certain. The sample in question was peripheral blood, obtained on day 0 of AZD1222 vaccination. The source is an adult in good health. The CDR3 sequence is CSARDPQAFF. In DNA form, the CDR3 reads TGCAGTGCTAGAGACCCACAAGCTTTCTTT.